Listed below are T cell receptor beta chains from one sample, sequenced in a study of T cells after yellow fever vaccination. TCRdb reprocessed the 5' RACE reads with MiXCR, giving one entry per CDR3 protein. The sample records roughly 260,000 distinct CDR3 sequences, under 15% being singletons. The sequences come from CD4+ T cells sorted from PBMCs, collected 45 days after the yellow fever booster vaccination. These receptors all come from a man under 40 who received the YFV17D yellow fever vaccine. The CDR3 runs from the conserved cysteine through the conserved F or W. A D gene is named only where the DNA matches it firmly. Clone size is not always given. Where it is, it says once, few, many or a class for expanded clones.

v_gene: TRBV5-1; j_gene: TRBJ2-5; d_gene: NA; abundance: NA; CDR3aa: CASSLYTETQYF; CDR3nt: TGCGCCAGCAGCTTGTATACAGAGACCCAGTACTTC
v_gene: TRBV7-2; j_gene: TRBJ2-1; d_gene: TRBD2; abundance: few; CDR3aa: CASSRGGKADNEQFF; CDR3nt: TGTGCCAGCAGCCGGGGGGGGAAAGCGGACAATGAGCAGTTCTTC
v_gene: TRBV20-1; j_gene: TRBJ2-6; d_gene: NA; abundance: few; CDR3aa: CSAWGVGANVLTF; CDR3nt: TGCAGTGCTTGGGGAGTAGGGGCCAACGTCCTGACTTTC
v_gene: TRBV20-1; j_gene: TRBJ2-3; d_gene: NA; abundance: NA; CDR3aa: CSAPKTRDGGTQYF; CDR3nt: TGCAGTGCTCCTAAGACTAGGGATGGTGGTACGCAGTATTTT
v_gene: TRBV30; j_gene: TRBJ1-5; d_gene: NA; abundance: NA; CDR3aa: CAWSKGGNQPQHF; CDR3nt: TGTGCCTGGAGCAAGGGGGGCAATCAGCCCCAGCATTTT
v_gene: TRBV6-2/TRBV6-3; j_gene: TRBJ2-7; d_gene: TRBD2; abundance: few; CDR3aa: CASRPGLAGGFGEQYF; CDR3nt: TGTGCCAGCAGACCCGGACTAGCGGGAGGTTTCGGCGAGCAGTACTTC
v_gene: TRBV29-1; j_gene: TRBJ2-1; d_gene: TRBD2; abundance: NA; CDR3aa: CSVDRLAGAPGDEQFF; CDR3nt: TGCAGCGTTGATCGGCTAGCGGGAGCCCCCGGGGATGAGCAGTTCTTC
v_gene: TRBV20-1; j_gene: TRBJ2-1; d_gene: TRBD2; abundance: NA; CDR3aa: CSAFSGRGNNEQFF; CDR3nt: TGCAGTGCTTTTAGCGGGAGGGGAAACAATGAGCAGTTCTTC
v_gene: TRBV5-1; j_gene: TRBJ2-1; d_gene: NA; abundance: NA; CDR3aa: CASSLIQGGGNEQFF; CDR3nt: TGCGCCAGCAGCTTAATACAGGGTGGAGGCAATGAGCAGTTCTTC
v_gene: TRBV6-5; j_gene: TRBJ1-6; d_gene: TRBD1; abundance: few; CDR3aa: CASSYRQGNSPLHF; CDR3nt: TGTGCCAGCAGTTACCGACAGGGGAATTCACCCCTCCACTTT
v_gene: TRBV20-1; j_gene: TRBJ2-5; d_gene: NA; abundance: few; CDR3aa: CSARAQAGETQYF; CDR3nt: TGCAGTGCTAGAGCCCAGGCGGGGGAGACCCAGTACTTC
v_gene: TRBV5-5; j_gene: TRBJ1-4; d_gene: NA; abundance: few; CDR3aa: CASSPQGPEKLFF; CDR3nt: TGTGCCAGCAGCCCGCAGGGTCCTGAAAAACTGTTTTTT
v_gene: TRBV7-2; j_gene: TRBJ1-2; d_gene: NA; abundance: few; CDR3aa: CASSLVISSNYGYTF; CDR3nt: TGTGCCAGCAGCTTAGTAATCTCGTCCAACTATGGCTACACCTTC
v_gene: TRBV28; j_gene: TRBJ2-3; d_gene: NA; abundance: few; CDR3aa: CASSLRAADTQYF; CDR3nt: TGTGCCAGCAGCCTAAGGGCTGCAGATACGCAGTATTTT
v_gene: TRBV29-1; j_gene: TRBJ2-1; d_gene: NA; abundance: many; CDR3aa: CSVGPQDRNEQFF; CDR3nt: TGCAGCGTCGGCCCACAGGATCGCAATGAGCAGTTCTTC
v_gene: TRBV5-1; j_gene: TRBJ2-3; d_gene: NA; abundance: NA; CDR3aa: CASSLVLSDTDTQYF; CDR3nt: TGCGCCAGCAGCTTGGTTTTGTCGGACACAGATACGCAGTATTTT
v_gene: TRBV5-1; j_gene: TRBJ2-2; d_gene: NA; abundance: NA; CDR3aa: CASREGSGTGGELFF; CDR3nt: TGCGCCAGCAGGGAAGGAAGCGGGACAGGCGGGGAGCTGTTTTTT
v_gene: TRBV28; j_gene: TRBJ2-7; d_gene: NA; abundance: few; CDR3aa: CASRTGYEQYF; CDR3nt: TGTGCCAGCAGAACAGGCTACGAGCAGTACTTC
v_gene: TRBV4-3; j_gene: TRBJ2-5; d_gene: NA; abundance: few; CDR3aa: CASSQEGQGGTQYF; CDR3nt: TGCGCCAGCAGCCAAGAAGGGCAGGGTGGGACCCAGTACTTC
v_gene: TRBV19; j_gene: TRBJ2-7; d_gene: NA; abundance: NA; CDR3aa: CASSIPGSSYEQYF; CDR3nt: TGTGCCAGTAGTATCCCCGGGAGTTCCTACGAGCAGTACTTC
v_gene: TRBV11-1; j_gene: TRBJ2-2; d_gene: NA; abundance: NA; CDR3aa: CASSVGNNPPGELFF; CDR3nt: TGTGCCAGCAGCGTGGGGAATAATCCCCCCGGGGAGCTGTTTTTT
v_gene: TRBV20-1; j_gene: TRBJ2-1; d_gene: TRBD2; abundance: NA; CDR3aa: CSAARTSGGYNEQFF; CDR3nt: TGCAGTGCTGCCCGGACTAGCGGAGGTTACAATGAGCAGTTCTTC
v_gene: TRBV20-1; j_gene: TRBJ2-7; d_gene: TRBD1; abundance: NA; CDR3aa: CSANRQGLREQYF; CDR3nt: TGCAGTGCCAATCGACAGGGGTTACGCGAGCAGTACTTC
v_gene: TRBV27; j_gene: TRBJ2-7; d_gene: NA; abundance: few; CDR3aa: CASSSRDTGKSEQYF; CDR3nt: TGTGCCAGCAGTTCCCGGGACACCGGTAAATCCGAGCAGTACTTC
v_gene: TRBV19; j_gene: TRBJ2-1; d_gene: NA; abundance: NA; CDR3aa: CASSSLLGGGALRQFF; CDR3nt: TGTGCCAGTAGTAGCTTATTGGGGGGAGGCGCCTTAAGGCAGTTCTTC
v_gene: TRBV29-1; j_gene: TRBJ2-5; d_gene: NA; abundance: NA; CDR3aa: CSVIRISSETQYF; CDR3nt: TGCAGCGTTATTCGAATTAGTTCCGAGACCCAGTACTTC
v_gene: TRBV6-4; j_gene: TRBJ2-3; d_gene: TRBD2; abundance: NA; CDR3aa: CASSASGTSVATDTQYF; CDR3nt: TGTGCCAGCAGTGCTTCCGGGACTAGCGTTGCCACAGATACGCAGTATTTT
v_gene: TRBV20-1; j_gene: TRBJ2-3; d_gene: NA; abundance: few; CDR3aa: CSALAGKYTQYF; CDR3nt: TGCAGTGCTTTGGCGGGAAAATATACGCAGTATTTT
v_gene: TRBV5-1; j_gene: TRBJ2-4; d_gene: NA; abundance: NA; CDR3aa: CASRRQGNSDIQYF; CDR3nt: TGCGCCAGCAGACGGCAGGGAAATTCGGACATTCAGTACTTC
v_gene: TRBV18; j_gene: TRBJ2-2; d_gene: NA; abundance: NA; CDR3aa: CASSGGPDNTGELFF; CDR3nt: TGTGCCAGCTCTGGGGGCCCTGATAACACCGGGGAGCTGTTTTTT
v_gene: TRBV5-1; j_gene: TRBJ2-5; d_gene: NA; abundance: few; CDR3aa: CASTNRGLQETQYF; CDR3nt: TGCGCCAGCACTAACCGGGGCCTCCAAGAGACCCAGTACTTC
v_gene: TRBV29-1; j_gene: TRBJ2-4; d_gene: TRBD2; abundance: many; CDR3aa: CSVGGIAKNIQYF; CDR3nt: TGCAGCGTCGGGGGGATAGCCAAAAACATTCAGTACTTC
v_gene: TRBV9; j_gene: TRBJ2-1; d_gene: NA; abundance: NA; CDR3aa: CASSVLAYNEQFF; CDR3nt: TGTGCCAGCAGCGTATTAGCCTACAATGAGCAGTTCTTC
v_gene: TRBV20-1; j_gene: TRBJ2-3; d_gene: TRBD2; abundance: few; CDR3aa: CSAPRFGAGGVDTQYF; CDR3nt: TGCAGTGCTCCCAGGTTTGGCGCGGGGGGCGTAGATACGCAGTATTTT
v_gene: TRBV4-2; j_gene: TRBJ2-7; d_gene: TRBD2; abundance: NA; CDR3aa: CASSPAASGGYEQYF; CDR3nt: TGTGCCAGCAGCCCTGCTGCTAGCGGGGGCTACGAGCAGTACTTC
v_gene: TRBV7-9; j_gene: TRBJ2-1; d_gene: TRBD2; abundance: many; CDR3aa: CASSLRAGTSIYEQFF; CDR3nt: TGTGCCAGCAGCTTAAGGGCCGGGACTAGTATATATGAGCAGTTCTTC
v_gene: TRBV5-1; j_gene: TRBJ2-7; d_gene: TRBD2; abundance: few; CDR3aa: CASSPNVAGVDEQYF; CDR3nt: TGCGCCAGCAGTCCTAACGTAGCGGGAGTAGACGAGCAGTACTTC
v_gene: TRBV20-1; j_gene: TRBJ1-4; d_gene: TRBD1; abundance: few; CDR3aa: CSARPPTNRGAWEKLFF; CDR3nt: TGCAGTGCTAGGCCCCCAACAAACAGGGGTGCTTGGGAAAAACTGTTTTTT
v_gene: TRBV27; j_gene: TRBJ2-1; d_gene: TRBD2; abundance: few; CDR3aa: CASSSPGLDHNEQFF; CDR3nt: TGTGCCAGCAGTTCACCGGGACTAGACCACAATGAGCAGTTCTTC
v_gene: TRBV20-1; j_gene: TRBJ2-1; d_gene: TRBD2; abundance: NA; CDR3aa: CSARVRRGSSYNEQFF; CDR3nt: TGCAGTGCTAGAGTCCGGCGGGGGAGCTCCTACAATGAGCAGTTCTTC
v_gene: TRBV18; j_gene: TRBJ2-1; d_gene: NA; abundance: NA; CDR3aa: CASSPNQPGLRRYNEQFF; CDR3nt: TGTGCCAGCTCACCGAACCAGCCGGGACTCCGAAGATACAATGAGCAGTTCTTC
v_gene: TRBV20-1; j_gene: TRBJ2-1; d_gene: NA; abundance: NA; CDR3aa: CSAQGRVIGNEQFF; CDR3nt: TGCAGTGCCCAGGGTCGGGTGATTGGAAATGAGCAGTTCTTC
v_gene: TRBV29-1; j_gene: TRBJ1-5; d_gene: NA; abundance: few; CDR3aa: CSVGTGSNQPQHF; CDR3nt: TGCAGCGTCGGGACGGGTAGCAATCAGCCCCAGCATTTT
v_gene: TRBV9; j_gene: TRBJ2-2; d_gene: NA; abundance: few; CDR3aa: CASSVEGGRSNTGELFF; CDR3nt: TGTGCCAGCAGCGTAGAAGGCGGCAGATCGAACACCGGGGAGCTGTTTTTT
v_gene: TRBV10-3; j_gene: TRBJ2-5; d_gene: TRBD2; abundance: few; CDR3aa: CAITPGGRETQYF; CDR3nt: TGTGCCATCACCCCGGGAGGGAGGGAGACCCAGTACTTC
v_gene: TRBV7-9; j_gene: TRBJ1-5; d_gene: NA; abundance: NA; CDR3aa: CASSSEDSLTLSQPQHF; CDR3nt: TGTGCCAGCAGCTCCGAGGACAGCCTGACCCTAAGTCAGCCCCAGCATTTT
v_gene: TRBV28; j_gene: TRBJ2-7; d_gene: TRBD1; abundance: NA; CDR3aa: CASSLQGARIEQYF; CDR3nt: TGTGCCAGCAGCCTACAGGGGGCGCGGATCGAGCAGTACTTC